This T cell receptor beta chain was documented in a study of shared clonotypes between healthy human individuals. Overall study findings and caveats: A generally larger estimated richness was seen in naive subsets than in memory subsets.

Original analysis: Without quality scores, immunoSEQ junctional reads could not be filtered like full-length reads. TCRdb's copy holds only in-frame clones and misses some; the assay was immunoSEQ multiplex PCR. The DNA was the basis for D and trimming; V, J and clone size are from that table. The sample records about 1.1 million clones, approximately 80% being singletons. This CDR3 is built from 14 residues. Germline V gene sequence: CDR1 LNHDA, CDR2 SQIVND (reference sequence). The V segment lost 5 bases and the J segment 4 bases; nucleotides outside the gene matches: 5. As for this clone: Its target is unknown.

This TCR derives from a man younger than 30 in good health. Some clones in this sample may be carry-over from other donors' samples. The chain employs TRBV19 and TRBJ2-7; 10 bases fit TRBD1. Specimen: memory CD4+ T cells from PBMCs. As to subset: CD45RA-negative fraction. The CDR3 here is CASSPRQGAYEQYF. The CDR3, as DNA: TGTGCCAGTAGTCCACGACAGGGGGCTTACGAGCAGTACTTC.